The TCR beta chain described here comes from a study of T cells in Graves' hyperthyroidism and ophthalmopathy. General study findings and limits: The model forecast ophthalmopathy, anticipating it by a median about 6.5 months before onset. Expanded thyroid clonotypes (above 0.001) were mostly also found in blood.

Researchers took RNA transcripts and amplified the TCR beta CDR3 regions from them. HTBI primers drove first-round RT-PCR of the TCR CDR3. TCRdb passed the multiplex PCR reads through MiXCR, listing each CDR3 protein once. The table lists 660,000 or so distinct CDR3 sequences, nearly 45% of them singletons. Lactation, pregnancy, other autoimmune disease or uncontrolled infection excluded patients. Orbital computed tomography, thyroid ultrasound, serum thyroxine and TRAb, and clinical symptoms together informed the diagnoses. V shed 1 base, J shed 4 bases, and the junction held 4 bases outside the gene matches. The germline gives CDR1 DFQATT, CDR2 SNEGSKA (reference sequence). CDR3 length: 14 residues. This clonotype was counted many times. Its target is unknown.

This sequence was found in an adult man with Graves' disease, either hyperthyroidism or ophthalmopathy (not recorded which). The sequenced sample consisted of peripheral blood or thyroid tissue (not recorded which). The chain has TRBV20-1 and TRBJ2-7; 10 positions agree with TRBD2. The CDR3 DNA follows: TGCAGTGCTAGAGCCAGCGGGGGGGCATACGAGCAGTACTTC. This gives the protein CSARASGGAYEQYF.